A selection of T cell receptor beta chains follows, all from one sample in a study of control samples from healthy donors and cancer patients. The protocol was immunoSEQ multiplex PCR, while the TCRdb copy is restricted to in-frame clones and leaves out a portion. The sample has around 200,000 clones, 85% to 95% seen once. Sequenced input: blood. The source is a man aged 18 to 29 in good health. CDR3s include the opening cysteine and the closing phenylalanine or tryptophan.

J | V | CDR3
TRBJ2-7 | TRBV5-1 | CASSIAGGLENEQYF
TRBJ1-2 | TRBV5-5 | CASSLGGGGHYYGYTF
TRBJ2-3 | TRBV9 | CARPLGGEADTQYF
TRBJ1-1 | TRBV18 | CASSPPGGTEAFF
TRBJ2-1 | TRBV7-8 | CASRLDNEQFF
TRBJ2-5 | TRBV11-2 | CASSLVGGPWETQYF
TRBJ1-1 | TRBV6-5 | CATRALRTVPSWAFF
TRBJ2-3 | TRBV24-1 | CVTSDATLDGDTQYF
TRBJ2-5 | TRBV19 | CASSRQGQETQYF
TRBJ2-1 | TRBV9 | CASSVRGHVGSYNEQFF